Presented here are 8 T cell receptor beta chains from one specimen sequenced in a study of response to subunit inactivated influenza vaccine. TCRdb itself ran the RT-PCR reads through MiXCR, one entry per CDR3 protein. This repertoire shows under 200,000 distinct CDR3 sequences, 10% to 15% found once; its top ten account for 25% to 30%. These data were also reused for a study on T cells expressing NK-cell markers. That work states: The TCR beta cDNA came from 5'RACE template switching with UMIs.

The sequenced sample was CD8+ T cells sorted from PBMCs, obtained roughly 12 days after vaccination. Every receptor here comes from a man aged 50 or older who received an inactivated influenza vaccine.

The J gene is TRBJ1-1, the V gene TRBV7-9; TRBD1 matches at 7 bases. V was pared by 7 bases and J by 8 bases, with 7 bases of the junction left unmatched. The length of the CDR3 is 12 residues. CDR1 and CDR2 (germline): SEHNR, FQNEAQ (reference sequence). For the CDR3, the DNA is TGTGCCAGCATCACCCCGGGACAGGAAGCTTTCTTT. Translating gives CASITPGQEAFF.

This clonotype has just a few counts. The CDR3 sequence: CASSRSYQRLTEAFF. Written as DNA, the CDR3 is TGTGCCAGCTCCCGAAGCTACCAGCGACTAACCGAAGCTTTCTTT. The chain combines TRBV11-2 with TRBJ1-1; D not certain. Germline V gene data show CDR1 as SGHAT and CDR2 as FQNNGV. V was trimmed by 8 bases and J by 8 bases, leaving 24 bases between them. This CDR3 spans 15 amino acids. Supplemented by reference TRBV11-2 and TRBJ1-1, the full variable domain reads EAGVAQSPRYKIIEKRQSVAFWCNPISGHATLYWYQQILGQGPKLLIQFQNNGVVDDSQLPKDRFSAERLKGVDSTLKIQPAKLEDSAVYLCASSRSYQRLTEAFFGQGTRLTVV.

This clonotype was counted between two and nine times. This sequence joins TRBV6-2 or TRBV6-3 and TRBJ2-5, with 8 nucleotides matching TRBD1. Germline values: CDR1 MNHEY, CDR2 SVGEGT. Unmatched junction bases numbered 16, after V lost 2 bases and J lost 5 bases. This CDR3 is built from 18 residues. The CDR3 protein is CASSYPALGRDRMETQYF. DNA of the CDR3: TGTGCCAGCAGTTACCCAGCTCTGGGTCGGGACAGGATGGAGACCCAGTACTTC.

This clonotype was recorded many times. The chain combines TRBV27 with TRBJ2-1; 8 bases match TRBD2. This CDR3 region has 15 residues. Germline CDR1 is MNHEY and CDR2 is SMNVEV (reference sequence). The V segment lost 7 bases and the J segment 7 bases; nucleotides outside the gene matches: 12. The CDR3 DNA sequence: TGTGCCAGCAAGAAAACGGGGGGGCCGAGGAATGAGCAGTTCTTC. Translation gives CASKKTGGPRNEQFF.

The sample holds a few counts of this clonotype. V gene TRBV5-1 combines with J gene TRBJ2-3, with 8 bases identical to TRBD2. The junction had 3 bases not matched to a gene; V was cut back by 2 bases and J by 4 bases. Germline CDR1 SGHRS, CDR2 YFSETQ. This CDR3 is 14 amino acids long. In nucleotides, the CDR3 is TGCGCCAGCAGCTTCGCTAGCGGGTCAGATACGCAGTATTTT. Its protein is CASSFASGSDTQYF.

The V and J genes are TRBV3-1 and TRBJ2-7, with unresolved D. The CDR3 runs 13 residues. Germline V gives CDR1 LGHDT, CDR2 YNNKEL (reference sequence). V was cut by 4 bases and J by 7 bases, with 14 bases left in between. CDR3 sequence (DNA): TGTGCCAGCAGCCGGAGCCGATCCTGGGAGCAGTACTTC. Translating gives CASSRSRSWEQYF.

The rearrangement uses TRBV10-3 and TRBJ2-7, with TRBD2 matching 7 bases. Trimming removed 1 base from V and 0 bases from J; junction bases left unmatched: 3. The CDR3 has 15 amino acids. Per germline, CDR1 ENHRY and CDR2 SYGVKD. The CDR3 region is CAISEWGGTSYEQYF. CDR3 nucleotide sequence: TGTGCCATCAGTGAGTGGGGGGGGACCTCCTACGAGCAGTACTTC.

This clonotype was detected a few times. This chain joins TRBV10-3 and TRBJ2-1; D possibly corresponds to TRBD2 (6 bases). Per germline, CDR1 ENHRY and CDR2 SYGVKD. CDR3 length equals 13 residues. Between the trimmed V and J ends, which lost 10 bases and 7 bases, there was a span of 17 bases. CDR3 sequence reads: CATVRDSSNEQFF. The CDR3 coding sequence is TGTGCCACCGTTCGGGACTCTTCGAATGAGCAGTTCTTC.